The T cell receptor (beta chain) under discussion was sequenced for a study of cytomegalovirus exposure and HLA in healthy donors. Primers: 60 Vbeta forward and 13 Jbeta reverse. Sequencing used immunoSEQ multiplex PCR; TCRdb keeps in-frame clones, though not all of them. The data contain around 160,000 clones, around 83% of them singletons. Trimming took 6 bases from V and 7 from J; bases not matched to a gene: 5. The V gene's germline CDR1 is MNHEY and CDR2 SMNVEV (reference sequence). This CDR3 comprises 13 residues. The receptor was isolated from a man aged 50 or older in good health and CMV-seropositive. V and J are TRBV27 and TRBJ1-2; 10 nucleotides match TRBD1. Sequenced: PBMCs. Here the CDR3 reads CASRTGGSVGYTF. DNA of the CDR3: TGTGCCAGCAGGACAGGGGGCTCCGTTGGCTACACCTTC.